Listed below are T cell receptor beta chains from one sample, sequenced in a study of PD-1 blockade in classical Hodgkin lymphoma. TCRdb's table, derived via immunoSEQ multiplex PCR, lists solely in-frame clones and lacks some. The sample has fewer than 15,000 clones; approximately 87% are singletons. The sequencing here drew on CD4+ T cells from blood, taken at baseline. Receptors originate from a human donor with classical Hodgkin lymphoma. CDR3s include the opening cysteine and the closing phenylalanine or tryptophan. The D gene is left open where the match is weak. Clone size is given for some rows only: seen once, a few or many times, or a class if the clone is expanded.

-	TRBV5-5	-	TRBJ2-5	TGTGCCAGCAGCTTGGGAGGGACATCTCAAGAGACCCAGTACTTC	CASSLGGTSQETQYF
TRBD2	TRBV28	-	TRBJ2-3	TGTGCCAGCAGTTTCGTGCTAGCGGGAGGGCCGAGCACAGATACGCAGTATTTT	CASSFVLAGGPSTDTQYF
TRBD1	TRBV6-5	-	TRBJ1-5	TGTGCCAGCAGTCCCGACAGGGCGGGACAGCCCCAGCATTTT	CASSPDRAGQPQHF
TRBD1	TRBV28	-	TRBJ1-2	TGTGCCAGCGGAAGAGCCGGGACAGAGTTCCTGTATGGCTACACCTTC	CASGRAGTEFLYGYTF
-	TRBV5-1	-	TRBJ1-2	TGCGCCAGCAGCGATCAGGGAATCTATGGCTACACCTTC	CASSDQGIYGYTF
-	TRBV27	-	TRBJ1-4	TGTGCCAGCAGGTCCGGGCCCCGTAATGAAAAACTGTTTTTT	CASRSGPRNEKLFF
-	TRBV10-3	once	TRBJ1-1	TGTGCCATCAGAAGACTGGGGGACACTGAAGCTTTCTTT	CAIRRLGDTEAFF
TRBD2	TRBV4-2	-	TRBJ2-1	TGTGCCAGCAGCCAACAAGTACTAGCGGGAGACCGTGAGCAGTTCTTC	CASSQQVLAGDREQFF
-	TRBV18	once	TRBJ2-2	TGTGCCAGCTCACCACCGGCTGGCGCCGGGGAGCTGTTTTTT	CASSPPAGAGELFF
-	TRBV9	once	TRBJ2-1	TGTGCCAGCAGGGATAATAGTGAGGGCAATGAGCAGTTCTTC	CASRDNSEGNEQFF
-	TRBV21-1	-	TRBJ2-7	TGTGCCAGCCTCCGAACTAGCCGCCACGAGCAGTACTTC	CASLRTSRHEQYF
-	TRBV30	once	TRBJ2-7	TGTGCCTGGGGACGGAGGGCCAAGAAGTACGAGCAGTACTTC	CAWGRRAKKYEQYF
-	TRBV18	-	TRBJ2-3	TGTGCCAGCTCACTGACTAGCACAGATACGCAGTATTTT	CASSLTSTDTQYF
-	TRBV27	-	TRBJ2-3	TGTGCCAGCAGCCGAATCTTGGGGCGCACAGATACGCAGTATTTT	CASSRILGRTDTQYF
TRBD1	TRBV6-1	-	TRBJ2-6	TGTGCCAGCCTCAGGGGGCCTGGGGCCAACGTCCTGACTTTC	CASLRGPGANVLTF
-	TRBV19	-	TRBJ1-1	TGTGCCAGTAGTATTGGTCCTGAACCGAACAGGGAGGCTTTCTTT	CASSIGPEPNREAFF
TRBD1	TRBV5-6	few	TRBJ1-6	TGTGCCAGCAGCCCCGGACAGGCCCTCATATCACCCCTCCACTTT	CASSPGQALISPLHF
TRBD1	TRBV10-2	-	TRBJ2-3	TGCGCCAGCAGCCCCCTTACAGGGGGCTTAGATACGCAGTATTTT	CASSPLTGGLDTQYF
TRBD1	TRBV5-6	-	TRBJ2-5	TGTGCCAGCAGCTTGGGACAGGGTATCGGGGAGACCCAGTACTTC	CASSLGQGIGETQYF
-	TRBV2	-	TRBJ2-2	TGTGCCAGCAGAATAACCGGCGGGGAGCTGTTTTTT	CASRITGGELFF
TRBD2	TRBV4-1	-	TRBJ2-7	TGCGCCAGCAGCCCTCGGACTAGCGGGAGAGGGGGGCCATACGAGCAGTACTTC	CASSPRTSGRGGPYEQYF
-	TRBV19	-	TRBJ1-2	TGTGCCAGTGGCCCCAGGGGAGAGGACTATGGCTACACCTTC	CASGPRGEDYGYTF
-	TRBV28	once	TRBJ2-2	TGTGCCAGCAGTGCTGGAATTGGGCGGGATAACACCGGGGAGCTGTTTTTT	CASSAGIGRDNTGELFF
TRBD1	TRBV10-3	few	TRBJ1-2	TGTGCCATCAGTGACCAGGGGGGCTATGGCTACACCTTC	CAISDQGGYGYTF
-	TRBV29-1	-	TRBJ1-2	TGCAGCGTTGAACCAACAGGGATCGGGGGCTACACCTTC	CSVEPTGIGGYTF
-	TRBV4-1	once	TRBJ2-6	TGCGCCAGCAGCCAAGGGAGAGCATTGGCCTTCCCGCCGGCTGGGGCCAACGTCCTGACTTTC	CASSQGRALAFPPAGANVLTF
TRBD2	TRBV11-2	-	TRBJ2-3	TGTGCCAGCAGCTTCGGACTAGCGTCAGATACGCAGTATTTT	CASSFGLASDTQYF
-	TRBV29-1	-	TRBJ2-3	TGCAGCGTCCCGGTCGCAGGGGGCACAGATACGCAGTATTTT	CSVPVAGGTDTQYF
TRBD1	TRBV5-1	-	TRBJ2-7	TGCGCCAGCAGCATAGGGACAGGGAAAGACCAGCAGTACTTC	CASSIGTGKDQQYF